This T cell receptor (beta chain) was profiled in a study of CXCR3-negative and CXCR3-positive naive CD8 T cells. As to this clonotype: Antigen specificity is unknown.

Via 5' RACE with UMI labels, TRB cDNA libraries were prepared. After re-calling the 5' RACE reads, TCRdb lists one entry per CDR3 protein, DNA absent. The table lists 110,000 or so distinct CDR3 sequences, with about 0.34% in the top ten. Germline V lookup: CDR1 MDHEN, CDR2 SYDVKM. This CDR3 has 15 residues. General study findings and limits: Surface CD5 matched across naive subsets, and TRB CDR3 properties served to infer TCR strength. Researchers report CXCR3 expression partially decreased after cryopreservation, with fresh PBMCs used in most assays. Sequencing showed both naive subsets with comparably high diversity, and memory CD8+ cells much lower. Greater hydrophobicity was found in TRB CDR3s of CXCR3-positive naive cells than of CXCR3-negative naive cells.

This chain joins TRBV28 and TRBJ2-2; TCRdb designates TRBD1, a call that cannot be tested without DNA. The sequenced material came from naive CXCR3+ CD8+ T cells from blood. Subset denoted: CD45RO-CCR7+CD27+CD95- naive CD8+ T cells expressing CXCR3 (TNR3+). This clonotype was sampled from a human donor in good health. Some clones in this sample may be carry-over from other donors' samples. This CDR3 is CASSPSGPLDGELFF.